This T cell receptor beta chain was recorded in a study of T cell responses to AZD1222 COVID-19 vaccine. Study-wide findings and caveats: Within unmutated variant regions lay the reported targets of nearly half of spike-specific TCRs.

The germline gives CDR1 MGHRA, CDR2 YSYEKL. V lost 10 bases to trimming and J lost 3 bases, with 11 bases between them. This CDR3 has 12 amino acids. This clone showed up just a few times. Its target is not known. Profiled with immunoSEQ multiplex PCR; TCRdb holds only in-frame clones, not every one. The sample carries about 110,000 clones, around 93% recorded once. The clonotype comes from an adult in good health. The rearrangement links TRBV4-1 to TRBJ2-3, with D maybe TRBD1 (5 bases). The specimen was peripheral blood, collected on day 0 of AZD1222 vaccination. CDR3 protein: CATQGETDTQYF. In nucleotides, the CDR3 is TGCGCCACCCAGGGCGAGACAGATACGCAGTATTTT.